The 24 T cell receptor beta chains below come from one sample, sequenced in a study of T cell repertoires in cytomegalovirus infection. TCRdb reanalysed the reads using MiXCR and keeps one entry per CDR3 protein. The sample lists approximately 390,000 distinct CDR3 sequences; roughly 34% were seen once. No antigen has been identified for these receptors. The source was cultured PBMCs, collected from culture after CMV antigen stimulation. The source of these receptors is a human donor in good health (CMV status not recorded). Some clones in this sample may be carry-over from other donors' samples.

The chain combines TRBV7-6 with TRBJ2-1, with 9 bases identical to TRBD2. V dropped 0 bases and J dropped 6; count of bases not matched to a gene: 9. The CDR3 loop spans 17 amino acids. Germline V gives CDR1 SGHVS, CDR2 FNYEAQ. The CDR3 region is CASSLALGGRALNEQFF. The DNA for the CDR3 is TGTGCCAGCAGCTTAGCGCTGGGCGGGAGGGCCCTCAATGAGCAGTTCTTC.

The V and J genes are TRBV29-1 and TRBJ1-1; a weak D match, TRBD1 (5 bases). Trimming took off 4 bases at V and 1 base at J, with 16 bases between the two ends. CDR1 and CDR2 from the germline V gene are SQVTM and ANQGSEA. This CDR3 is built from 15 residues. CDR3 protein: CSVAPRTPGNTEAFF. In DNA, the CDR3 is TGCAGCGTTGCTCCAAGGACACCGGGGAACACTGAAGCTTTCTTT. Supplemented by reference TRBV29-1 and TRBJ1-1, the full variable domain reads SAVISQKPSRDICQRGTSLTIQCQVDSQVTMMFWYRQQPGQSLTLIATANQGSEATYESGFVIDKFPISRPNLTFSTLTVSNMSPEDSSIYLCSVAPRTPGNTEAFFGQGTRLTVV.

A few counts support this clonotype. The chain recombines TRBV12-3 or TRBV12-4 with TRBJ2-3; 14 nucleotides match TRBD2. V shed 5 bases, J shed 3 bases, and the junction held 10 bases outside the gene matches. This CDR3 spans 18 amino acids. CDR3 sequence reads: CASSPGTSGSRRTDTQYF. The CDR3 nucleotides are TGTGCCAGCAGTCCCGGGACTAGCGGGAGCAGAAGGACAGATACGCAGTATTTT.

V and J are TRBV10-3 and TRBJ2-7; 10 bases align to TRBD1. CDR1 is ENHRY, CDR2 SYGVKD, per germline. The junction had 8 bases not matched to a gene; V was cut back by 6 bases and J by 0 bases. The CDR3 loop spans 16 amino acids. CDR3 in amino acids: CAIRGDRGSSSYEQYV. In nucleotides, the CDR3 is TGTGCCATCAGGGGGGACAGGGGTTCGAGCTCCTACGAGCAGTACGTC.

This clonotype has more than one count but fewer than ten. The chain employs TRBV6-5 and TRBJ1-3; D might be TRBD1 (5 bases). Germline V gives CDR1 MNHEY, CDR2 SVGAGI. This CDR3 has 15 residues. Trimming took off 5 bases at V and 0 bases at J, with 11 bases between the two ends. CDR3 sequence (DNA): TGTGCCAGCAGTCGGGGACCGTCCTCTGGAAACACCATATATTTT. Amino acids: CASSRGPSSGNTIYF.

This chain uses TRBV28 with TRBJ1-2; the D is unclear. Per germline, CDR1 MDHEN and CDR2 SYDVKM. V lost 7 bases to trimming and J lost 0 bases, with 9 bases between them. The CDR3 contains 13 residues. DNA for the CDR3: TGTGCCAGCACTGGCAGCCCTAACTATGGCTACACCTTC. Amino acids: CASTGSPNYGYTF.

The CDR3 sequence: CSVEDLAKTSYNEQFF. The CDR3 DNA reads as TGCAGCGTTGAAGATCTGGCGAAAACATCCTACAATGAGCAGTTCTTC. The rearrangement uses TRBV29-1 and TRBJ2-1; D gene unclear. Trimming removed 0 bases from V and 1 base from J, with 13 bases in between. CDR1 is SQVTM and CDR2 is ANQGSEA in the germline V gene. CDR3 size: 16 residues.

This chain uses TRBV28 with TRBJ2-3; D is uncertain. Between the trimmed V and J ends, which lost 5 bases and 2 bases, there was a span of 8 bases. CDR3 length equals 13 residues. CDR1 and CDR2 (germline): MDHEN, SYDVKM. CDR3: CASSIHATDTQYF. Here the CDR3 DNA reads TGTGCCAGCAGTATCCATGCCACAGATACGCAGTATTTT.

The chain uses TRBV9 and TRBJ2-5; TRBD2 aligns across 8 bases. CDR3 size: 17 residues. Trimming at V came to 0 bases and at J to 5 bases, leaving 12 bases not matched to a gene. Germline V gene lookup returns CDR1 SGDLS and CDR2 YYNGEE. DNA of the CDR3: TGTGCCAGCAGCGTAGGAAGTTTGGGCGGGAGGTTTGAGACCCAGTACTTC. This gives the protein CASSVGSLGGRFETQYF.

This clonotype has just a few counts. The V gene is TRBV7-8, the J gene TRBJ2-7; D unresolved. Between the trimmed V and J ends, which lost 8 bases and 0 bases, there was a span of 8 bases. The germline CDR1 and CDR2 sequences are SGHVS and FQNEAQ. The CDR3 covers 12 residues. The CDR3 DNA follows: TGTGCCAGCTTAGGAAACTCCTACGAGCAGTACTTC. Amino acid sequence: CASLGNSYEQYF. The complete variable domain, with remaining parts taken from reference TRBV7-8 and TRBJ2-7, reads GAGVSQSPRYKVAKRGQDVALRCDPISGHVSLFWYQQALGQGPEFLTYFQNEAQLDKSGLPSDRFFAERPEGSVSTLKIQRTQQEDSAVYLCASLGNSYEQYFGPGTRLTVT.

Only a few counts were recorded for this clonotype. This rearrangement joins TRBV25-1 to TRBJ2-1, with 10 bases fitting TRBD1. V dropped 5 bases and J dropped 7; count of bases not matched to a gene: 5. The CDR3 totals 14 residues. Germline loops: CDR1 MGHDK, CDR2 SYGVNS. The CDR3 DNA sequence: TGTGCCAGCAGTCGGACAGGGGGTGGGAATGAGCAGTTCTTC. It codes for CASSRTGGGNEQFF.

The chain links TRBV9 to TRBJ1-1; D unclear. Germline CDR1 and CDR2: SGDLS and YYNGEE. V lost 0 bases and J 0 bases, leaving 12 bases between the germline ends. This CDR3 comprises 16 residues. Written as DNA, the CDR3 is TGTGCCAGCAGCGTAGTGTTCCGGGTTATGAACACTGAAGCTTTCTTT. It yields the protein CASSVVFRVMNTEAFF. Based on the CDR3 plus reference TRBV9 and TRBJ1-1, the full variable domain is DSGVTQTPKHLITATGQRVTLRCSPRSGDLSVYWYQQSLDQGLQFLIQYYNGEERAKGNILERFSAQQFPDLHSELNLSSLELGDSALYFCASSVVFRVMNTEAFFGQGTRLTVV.

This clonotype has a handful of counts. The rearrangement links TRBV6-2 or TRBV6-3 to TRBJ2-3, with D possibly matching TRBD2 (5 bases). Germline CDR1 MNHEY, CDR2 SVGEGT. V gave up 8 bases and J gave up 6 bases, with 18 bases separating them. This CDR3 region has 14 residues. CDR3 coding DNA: TGTGCCAGCGGCGACCCGGGAATTAAGGATACGCAGTATTTT. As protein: CASGDPGIKDTQYF.

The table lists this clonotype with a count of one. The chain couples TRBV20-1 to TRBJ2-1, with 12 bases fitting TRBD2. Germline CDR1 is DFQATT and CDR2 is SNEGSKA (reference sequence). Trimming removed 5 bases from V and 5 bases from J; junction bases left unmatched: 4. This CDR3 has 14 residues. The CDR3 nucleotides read TGCAGTGCTTTAGGACTAGCGGGAAACAATGAGCAGTTCTTC. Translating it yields CSALGLAGNNEQFF.

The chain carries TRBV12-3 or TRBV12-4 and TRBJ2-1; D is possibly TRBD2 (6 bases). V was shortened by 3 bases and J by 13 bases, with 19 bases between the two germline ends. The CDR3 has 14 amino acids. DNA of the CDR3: TGTGCCAGCAGTTTTTGGGTTTCGGGAGTCGAACAGTTCTTC. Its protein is CASSFWVSGVEQFF.

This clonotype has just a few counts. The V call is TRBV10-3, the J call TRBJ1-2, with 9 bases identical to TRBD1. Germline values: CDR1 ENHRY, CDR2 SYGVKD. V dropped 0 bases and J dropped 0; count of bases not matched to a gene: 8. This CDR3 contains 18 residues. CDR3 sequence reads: CAISESRDRADSNYGYTF. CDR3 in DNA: TGTGCCATCAGTGAGTCCCGGGACAGGGCCGACTCTAACTATGGCTACACCTTC.

CDR3 in DNA: TGTGCCAGCAGCTTAGCGGGACAGCGGGAGGAGACCCAGTACTTC. Its protein product is CASSLAGQREETQYF. V gene TRBV7-3 combines with J gene TRBJ2-5; D is perhaps TRBD2 (8 bases). The CDR3 covers 15 residues. V was cut by 2 bases and J by 5 bases, with 15 bases left in between. Germline V gives CDR1 SGHTA, CDR2 FQGTGA.

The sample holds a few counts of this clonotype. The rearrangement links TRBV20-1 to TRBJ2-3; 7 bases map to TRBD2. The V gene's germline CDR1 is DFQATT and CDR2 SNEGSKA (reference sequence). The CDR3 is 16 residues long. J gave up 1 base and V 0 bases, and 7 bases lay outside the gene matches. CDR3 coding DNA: TGCAGTGCTAGAGACCTCCGGGCGGGGGGCACAGATACGCAGTATTTT. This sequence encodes CSARDLRAGGTDTQYF.

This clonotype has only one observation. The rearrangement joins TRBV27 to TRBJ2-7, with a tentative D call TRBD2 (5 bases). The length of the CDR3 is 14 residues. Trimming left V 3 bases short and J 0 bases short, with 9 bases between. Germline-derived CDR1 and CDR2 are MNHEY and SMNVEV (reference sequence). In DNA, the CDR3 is TGTGCCAGCAGTTTGACCGGGGACTCCTACGAGCAGTACGTC. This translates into CASSLTGDSYEQYV.

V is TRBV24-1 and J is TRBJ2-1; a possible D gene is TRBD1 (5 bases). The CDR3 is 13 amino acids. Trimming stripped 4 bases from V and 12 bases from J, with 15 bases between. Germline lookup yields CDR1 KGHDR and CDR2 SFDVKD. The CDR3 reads CATSDLKGLRQFF. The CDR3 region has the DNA TGTGCCACCAGTGACCTCAAGGGGCTGCGGCAGTTCTTC.

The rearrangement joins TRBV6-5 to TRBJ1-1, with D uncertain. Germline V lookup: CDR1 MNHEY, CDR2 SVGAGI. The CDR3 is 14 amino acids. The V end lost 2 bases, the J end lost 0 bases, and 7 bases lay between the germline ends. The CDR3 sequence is CASSYARLNTEAFF. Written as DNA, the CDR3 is TGTGCCAGCAGTTACGCCCGTTTGAACACTGAAGCTTTCTTT.

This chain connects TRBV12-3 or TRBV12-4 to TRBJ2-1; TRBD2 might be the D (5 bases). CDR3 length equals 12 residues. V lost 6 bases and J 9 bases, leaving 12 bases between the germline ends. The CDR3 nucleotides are TGTGCCAGCAGGAGGGAGTCGGGTGAGCAGTTCTTC. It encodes CASRRESGEQFF.

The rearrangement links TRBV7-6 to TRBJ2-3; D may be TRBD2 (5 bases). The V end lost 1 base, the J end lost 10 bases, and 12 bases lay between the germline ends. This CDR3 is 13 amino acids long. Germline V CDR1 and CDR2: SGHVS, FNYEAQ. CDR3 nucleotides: TGTGCCAGCAGCTTAGGCCTAGCAAGGCCGCAGTATTTT. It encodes CASSLGLARPQYF.

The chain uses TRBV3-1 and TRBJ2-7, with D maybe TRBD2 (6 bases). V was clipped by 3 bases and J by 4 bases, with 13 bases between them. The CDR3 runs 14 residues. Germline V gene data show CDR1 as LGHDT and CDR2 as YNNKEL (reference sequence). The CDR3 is CASSQRLESYEQYF. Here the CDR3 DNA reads TGTGCCAGCAGCCAGAGACTAGAGTCTTACGAGCAGTACTTC.